This T cell receptor (beta chain) originates from a study of human T cells and chemical hapten exposure. At least ten counts were recorded for this clonotype. V was trimmed by 4 bases and J by 8 bases, leaving 12 bases between them. The germline gives CDR1 SEHNR, CDR2 FQNEAQ (reference sequence). This CDR3 has 13 residues. Time point: patch test 2, 6 weeks after DPC sensitization. The treatment denotes: therapeutic diphenylcyclopropenone sensitization with weekly scalp DPC. Patients had alopecia, were aged 18 to 70, and were not pregnant. TCRdb used MiXCR to reprocess the RACE reads, holding one entry per CDR3 protein. The sample consists of 35,000 to 45,000 distinct CDR3 sequences, about 8.9% of them appearing once.

The chain is built from TRBV7-9 and TRBJ2-1; perhaps D is TRBD1 or TRBD2 (5 bases each). The starting material was whole blood, obtained in connection with sensitization to the hapten diphenylcyclopropenone (DPC). The TCR was taken from a woman in her 40s with alopecia areata. Some clones in this sample may be carry-over from other donors' samples. This CDR3 is CASSWYLGDEQFF. CDR3 sequence (DNA): TGTGCCAGCAGCTGGTACCTGGGGGATGAGCAGTTCTTC.